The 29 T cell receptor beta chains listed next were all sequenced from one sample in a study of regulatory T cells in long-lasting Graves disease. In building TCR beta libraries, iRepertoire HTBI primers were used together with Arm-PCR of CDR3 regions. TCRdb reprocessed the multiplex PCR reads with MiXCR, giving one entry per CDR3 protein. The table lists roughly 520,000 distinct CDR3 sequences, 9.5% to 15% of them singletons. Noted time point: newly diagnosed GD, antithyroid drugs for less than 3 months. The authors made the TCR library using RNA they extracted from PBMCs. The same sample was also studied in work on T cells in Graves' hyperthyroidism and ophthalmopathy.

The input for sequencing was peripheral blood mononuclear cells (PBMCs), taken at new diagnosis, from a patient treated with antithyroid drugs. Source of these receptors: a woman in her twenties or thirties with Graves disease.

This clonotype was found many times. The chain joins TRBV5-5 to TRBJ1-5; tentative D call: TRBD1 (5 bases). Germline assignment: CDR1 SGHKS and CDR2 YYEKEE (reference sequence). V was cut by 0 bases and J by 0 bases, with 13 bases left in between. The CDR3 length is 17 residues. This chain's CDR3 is CASSLDPTAYSNQPQHF. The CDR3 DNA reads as TGTGCCAGCAGCTTGGACCCGACAGCTTATAGCAATCAGCCCCAGCATTTT.

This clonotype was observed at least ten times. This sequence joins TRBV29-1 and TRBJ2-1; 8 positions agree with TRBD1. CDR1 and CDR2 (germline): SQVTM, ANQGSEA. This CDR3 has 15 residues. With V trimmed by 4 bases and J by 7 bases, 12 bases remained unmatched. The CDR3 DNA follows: TGCAGCGTTGCGAGACAGGGGTTCTCCCAGAATGAGCAGTTCTTC. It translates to CSVARQGFSQNEQFF.

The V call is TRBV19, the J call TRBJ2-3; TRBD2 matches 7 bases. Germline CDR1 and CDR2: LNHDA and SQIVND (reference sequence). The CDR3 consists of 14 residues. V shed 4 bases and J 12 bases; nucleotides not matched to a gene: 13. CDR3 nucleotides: TGTGCCAGTAGTACAGGACTAGGCGACCACCCCCAGTATTTT. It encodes CASSTGLGDHPQYF.

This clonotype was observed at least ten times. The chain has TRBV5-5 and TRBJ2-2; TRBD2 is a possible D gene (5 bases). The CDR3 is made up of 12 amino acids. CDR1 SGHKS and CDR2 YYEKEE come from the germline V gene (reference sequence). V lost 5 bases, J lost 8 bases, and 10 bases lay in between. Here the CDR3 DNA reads TGTGCCAGCAGGCGGGCACAGGGGGAGCTGTTTTTT. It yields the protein CASRRAQGELFF.

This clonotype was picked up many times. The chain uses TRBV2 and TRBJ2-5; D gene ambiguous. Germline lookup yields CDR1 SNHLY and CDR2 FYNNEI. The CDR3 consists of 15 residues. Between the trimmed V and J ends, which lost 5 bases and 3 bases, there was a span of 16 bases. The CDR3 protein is CASSWRMSTKETQYF. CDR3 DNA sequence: TGTGCCAGCAGTTGGCGGATGAGTACAAAAGAGACCCAGTACTTC.

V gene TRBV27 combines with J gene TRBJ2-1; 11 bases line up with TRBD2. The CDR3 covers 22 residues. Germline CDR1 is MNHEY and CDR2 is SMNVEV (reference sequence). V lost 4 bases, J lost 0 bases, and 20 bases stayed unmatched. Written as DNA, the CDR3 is TGTGCCAGCAGTTCATACGGAAGAATAGCGGGAGGGCCTATTAGCTCCTACAATGAGCAGTTCTTC. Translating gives CASSSYGRIAGGPISSYNEQFF.

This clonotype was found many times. This CDR3 is CASSYSDREVYF. DNA of the CDR3: TGTGCCAGCAGTTACTCGGACAGGGAGGTGTACTTC. The V call is TRBV6-5, the J call TRBJ2-7, with 8 bases identical to TRBD1. In germline, CDR1 is MNHEY, CDR2 SVGAGI. The CDR3 is made up of 12 amino acids. The J segment lost 12 bases and the V segment lost 0 bases, leaving 4 bases of the junction unmatched.

This CDR3 is CASSLGAGENIQYF. In DNA, the CDR3 is TGTGCCAGCAGTTTAGGTGCCGGGGAAAACATTCAGTACTTC. The chain is built from TRBV27 and TRBJ2-4; D possibly corresponds to TRBD2 (5 bases). Between the trimmed V and J ends, which lost 2 bases and 5 bases, there was a span of 10 bases. The CDR3 has 14 residues. Germline CDR1 and CDR2: MNHEY and SMNVEV (reference sequence).

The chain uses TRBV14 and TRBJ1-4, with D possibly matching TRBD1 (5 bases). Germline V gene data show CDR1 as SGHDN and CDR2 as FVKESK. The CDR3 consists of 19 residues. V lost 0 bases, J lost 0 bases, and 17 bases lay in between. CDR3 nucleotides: TGTGCCAGCAGCCAAGACTCTCCGACAGAGTCCGCAACTAATGAAAAACTGTTTTTT. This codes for CASSQDSPTESATNEKLFF.

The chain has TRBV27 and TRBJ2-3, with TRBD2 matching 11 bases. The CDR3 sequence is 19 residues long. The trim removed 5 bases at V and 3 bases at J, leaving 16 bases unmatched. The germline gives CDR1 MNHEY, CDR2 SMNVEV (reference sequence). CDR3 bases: TGTGCCAGCAGTCCCTCTACTAGCGGGAGCGTGTATGGGACAGATACGCAGTATTTT. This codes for CASSPSTSGSVYGTDTQYF.

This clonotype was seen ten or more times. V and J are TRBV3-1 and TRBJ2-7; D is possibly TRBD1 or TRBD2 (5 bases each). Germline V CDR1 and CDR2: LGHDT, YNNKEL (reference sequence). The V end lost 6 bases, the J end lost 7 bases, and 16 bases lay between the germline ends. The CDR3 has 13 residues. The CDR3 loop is CASSVLGAREQYF. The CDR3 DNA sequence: TGTGCCAGCAGTGTTCTCGGGGCTCGGGAGCAGTACTTC.

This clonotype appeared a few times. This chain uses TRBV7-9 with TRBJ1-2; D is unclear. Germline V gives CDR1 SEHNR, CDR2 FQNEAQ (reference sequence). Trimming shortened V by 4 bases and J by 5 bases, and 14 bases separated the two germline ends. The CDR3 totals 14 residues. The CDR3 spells CASSSGPTGYGYTF. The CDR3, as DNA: TGTGCCAGCAGCTCCGGACCGACGGGGTATGGCTACACCTTC.

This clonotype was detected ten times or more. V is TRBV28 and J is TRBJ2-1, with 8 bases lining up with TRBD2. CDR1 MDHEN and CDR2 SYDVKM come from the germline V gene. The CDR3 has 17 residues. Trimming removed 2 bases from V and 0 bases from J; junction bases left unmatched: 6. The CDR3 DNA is TGTGCCAGCAGTTTAGCGGGAGGATTGAGCTCCTACAATGAGCAGTTCTTC. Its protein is CASSLAGGLSSYNEQFF.

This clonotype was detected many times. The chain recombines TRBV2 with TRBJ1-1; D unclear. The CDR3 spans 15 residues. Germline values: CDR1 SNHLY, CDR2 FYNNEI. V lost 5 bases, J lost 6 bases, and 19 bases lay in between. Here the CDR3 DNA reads TGTGCCAGCAGTCCAAACCCACCCGGGCTCGCTGAAGCTTTCTTT. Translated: CASSPNPPGLAEAFF.

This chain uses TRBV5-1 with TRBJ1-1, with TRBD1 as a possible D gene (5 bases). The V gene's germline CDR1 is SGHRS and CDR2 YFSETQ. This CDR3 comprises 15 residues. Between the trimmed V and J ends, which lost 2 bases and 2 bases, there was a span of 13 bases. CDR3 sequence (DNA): TGCGCCAGCAGCTTCGGGGCAGGGCTTAACACTGAAGCTTTCTTT. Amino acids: CASSFGAGLNTEAFF.

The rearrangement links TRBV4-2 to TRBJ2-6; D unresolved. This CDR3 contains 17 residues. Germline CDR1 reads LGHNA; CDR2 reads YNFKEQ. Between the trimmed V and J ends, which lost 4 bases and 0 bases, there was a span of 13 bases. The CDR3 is CASSPPRFGSGANVLTF. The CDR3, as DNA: TGTGCCAGCAGCCCCCCCAGGTTTGGCTCTGGGGCCAACGTCCTGACTTTC.

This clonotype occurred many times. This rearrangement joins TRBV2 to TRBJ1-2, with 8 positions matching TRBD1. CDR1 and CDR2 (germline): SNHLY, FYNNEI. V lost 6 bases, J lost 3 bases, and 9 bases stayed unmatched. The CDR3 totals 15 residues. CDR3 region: CASSGTGDTYYGYTF. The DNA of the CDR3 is TGTGCCAGCAGCGGGACAGGCGACACCTACTATGGCTACACCTTC.

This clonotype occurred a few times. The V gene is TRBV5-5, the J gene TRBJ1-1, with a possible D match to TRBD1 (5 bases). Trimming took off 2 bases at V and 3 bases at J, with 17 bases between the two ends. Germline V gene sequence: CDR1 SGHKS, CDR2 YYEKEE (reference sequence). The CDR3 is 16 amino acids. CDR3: CASSLRSGTGYTEAFF. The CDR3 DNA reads TGTGCCAGCAGCTTAAGGTCGGGGACGGGGTACACTGAAGCTTTCTTT.

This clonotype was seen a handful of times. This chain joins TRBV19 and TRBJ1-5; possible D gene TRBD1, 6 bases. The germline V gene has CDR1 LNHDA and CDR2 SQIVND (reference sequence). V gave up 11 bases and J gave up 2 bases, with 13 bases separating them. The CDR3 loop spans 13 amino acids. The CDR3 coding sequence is TGTGCCTCGGGGGGGGCTGGCAATCAGCCCCAGCATTTT. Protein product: CASGGAGNQPQHF.

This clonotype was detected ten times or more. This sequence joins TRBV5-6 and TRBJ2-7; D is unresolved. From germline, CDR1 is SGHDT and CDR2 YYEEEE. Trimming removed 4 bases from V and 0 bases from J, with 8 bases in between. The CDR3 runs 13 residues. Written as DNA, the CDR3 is TGTGCCAGCAGCCCCCTCGGCTCCTACGAGCAGTACTTC. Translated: CASSPLGSYEQYF.

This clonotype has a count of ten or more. The CDR3 DNA reads as TGTGCCAGCAGTTCCCTACCGGGGGCAGGGGGCGATACGCAGTATTTT. Translation gives CASSSLPGAGGDTQYF. The V call is TRBV28, the J call TRBJ2-3, with 8 bases that match TRBD1. CDR3 length: 16 residues. CDR1 is MDHEN and CDR2 is SYDVKM in the germline V gene. The V gene end was trimmed by 4 bases and the J gene end by 6 bases; junction bases not matched to a gene: 12.

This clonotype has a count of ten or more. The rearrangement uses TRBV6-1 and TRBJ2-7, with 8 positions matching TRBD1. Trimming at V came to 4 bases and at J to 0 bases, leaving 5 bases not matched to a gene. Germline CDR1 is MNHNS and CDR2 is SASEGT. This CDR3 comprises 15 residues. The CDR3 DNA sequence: TGTGCCAGCAGTGTAACAGGGGGTAGCTCCTACGAGCAGTACTTC. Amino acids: CASSVTGGSSYEQYF.

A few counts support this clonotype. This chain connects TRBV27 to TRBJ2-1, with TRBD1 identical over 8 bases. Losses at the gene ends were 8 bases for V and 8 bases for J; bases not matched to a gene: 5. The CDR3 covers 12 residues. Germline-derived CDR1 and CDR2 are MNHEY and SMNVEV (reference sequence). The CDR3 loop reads CASGQGPDEQFF. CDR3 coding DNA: TGTGCCAGCGGACAGGGTCCCGATGAGCAGTTCTTC.

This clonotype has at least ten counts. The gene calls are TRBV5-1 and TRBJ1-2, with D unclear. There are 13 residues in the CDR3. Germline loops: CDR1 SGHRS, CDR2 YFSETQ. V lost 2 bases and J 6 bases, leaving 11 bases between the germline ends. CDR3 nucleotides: TGCGCCAGCAGCTTCCTCGCGCAGAATGGCTACACCTTC. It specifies CASSFLAQNGYTF.

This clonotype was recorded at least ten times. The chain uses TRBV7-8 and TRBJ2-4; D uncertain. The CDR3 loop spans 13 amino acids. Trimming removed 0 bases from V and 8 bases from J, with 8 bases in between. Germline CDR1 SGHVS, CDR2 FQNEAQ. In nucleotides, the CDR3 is TGTGCCAGCAGCTTAGCGGGATCAGACATTCAGTACTTC. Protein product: CASSLAGSDIQYF.

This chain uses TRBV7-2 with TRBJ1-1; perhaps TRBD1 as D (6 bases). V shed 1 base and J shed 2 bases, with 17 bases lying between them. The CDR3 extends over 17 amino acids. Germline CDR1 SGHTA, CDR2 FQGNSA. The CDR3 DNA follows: TGTGCCAGCAGCTTAGAGGGAGGGGCAGGGGTTAACACTGAAGCTTTCTTT. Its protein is CASSLEGGAGVNTEAFF.

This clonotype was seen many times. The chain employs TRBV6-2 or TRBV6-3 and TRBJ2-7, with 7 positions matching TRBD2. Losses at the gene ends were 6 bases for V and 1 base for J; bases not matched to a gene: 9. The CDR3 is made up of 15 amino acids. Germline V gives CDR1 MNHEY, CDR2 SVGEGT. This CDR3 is CASRKRELLSYEQYF. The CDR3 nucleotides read TGTGCCAGCAGAAAGCGGGAATTACTGTCCTACGAGCAGTACTTC.

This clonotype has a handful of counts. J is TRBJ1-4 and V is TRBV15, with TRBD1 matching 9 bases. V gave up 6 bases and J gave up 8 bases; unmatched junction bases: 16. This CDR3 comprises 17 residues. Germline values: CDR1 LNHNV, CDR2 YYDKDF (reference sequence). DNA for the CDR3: TGTGCCACCAGTAAAGGGACAGGGAGGGAGCTTGGGGAAAAACTGTTTTTT. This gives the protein CATSKGTGRELGEKLFF.

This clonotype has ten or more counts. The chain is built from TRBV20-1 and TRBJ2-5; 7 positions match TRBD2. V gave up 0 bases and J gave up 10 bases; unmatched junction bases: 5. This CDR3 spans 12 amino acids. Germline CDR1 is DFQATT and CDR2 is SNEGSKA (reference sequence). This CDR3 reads CSARDPRGDQYF. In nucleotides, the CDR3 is TGCAGTGCTAGAGACCCCCGGGGGGACCAGTACTTC.